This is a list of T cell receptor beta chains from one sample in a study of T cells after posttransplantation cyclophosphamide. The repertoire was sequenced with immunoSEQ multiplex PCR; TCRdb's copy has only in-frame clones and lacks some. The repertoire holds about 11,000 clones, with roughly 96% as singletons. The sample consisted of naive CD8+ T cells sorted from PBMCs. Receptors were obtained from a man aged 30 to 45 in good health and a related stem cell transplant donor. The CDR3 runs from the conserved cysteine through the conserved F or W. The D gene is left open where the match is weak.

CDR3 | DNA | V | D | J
CASSFGGQVNNEQFF | TGTGCCAGCAGTTTTGGGGGACAGGTAAACAATGAGCAGTTCTTC | TRBV27 | TRBD1 | TRBJ2-1
CASSQDGGGLHEQYF | TGTGCCAGCAGCCAAGATGGGGGGGGGCTCCACGAGCAGTACTTC | TRBV4-2 | - | TRBJ2-7
CASSSGPEAFF | TGTGCCAGCAGCTCAGGGCCTGAAGCTTTCTTT | TRBV7-9 | - | TRBJ1-1
CASSIGAGGMESNQPQHF | TGTGCCAGTAGTATTGGAGCAGGGGGGATGGAGAGCAATCAGCCCCAGCATTTT | TRBV19 | TRBD1 | TRBJ1-5
CASRVGAGTGELFF | TGTGCCAGCAGGGTGGGGGCTGGAACCGGGGAGCTGTTTTTT | TRBV27 | - | TRBJ2-2
CSVSGGTQGYGYTF | TGCAGCGTTTCAGGGGGGACGCAGGGCTATGGCTACACCTTC | TRBV29-1 | TRBD1 | TRBJ1-2
CASSPQGRNYGYTF | TGTGCCAGCAGCCCACAGGGGCGCAACTATGGCTACACCTTC | TRBV13 | TRBD1 | TRBJ1-2
CSVEGHEAYNEKLFF | TGCAGCGTTGAGGGACATGAAGCGTATAATGAAAAACTGTTTTTT | TRBV29-1 | - | TRBJ1-4
CASSLSVGRGESYEQYF | TGCGCCAGCAGCTTGTCAGTTGGGCGGGGGGAATCCTACGAGCAGTACTTC | TRBV5-1 | TRBD2 | TRBJ2-7
CASSMTRGGVNEQFF | TGTGCCAGCAGTATGACCCGGGGGGGCGTAAATGAGCAGTTCTTC | TRBV6-1 | TRBD2 | TRBJ2-1
CASSLSSGELYEQYF | TGTGCCAGCAGCTTGAGTAGCGGGGAACTCTACGAGCAGTACTTC | TRBV7-9 | TRBD2 | TRBJ2-7
CASSGRQGDFNNEQFF | TGTGCCAGCAGCGGGCGACAGGGGGATTTCAACAATGAGCAGTTCTTC | TRBV11-3 | TRBD1 | TRBJ2-1
CASSFSGGGGELFF | TGCGCCAGCAGCTTTTCAGGCGGGGGCGGGGAGCTGTTTTTT | TRBV5-1 | TRBD2 | TRBJ2-2
CASGTGTLTEAFF | TGTGCTAGTGGCACCGGGACACTCACTGAAGCTTTCTTT | TRBV12-5 | - | TRBJ1-1
CASSSTSAGFNEKLFF | TGTGCCAGCAGTTCTACCTCCGCAGGGTTTAATGAAAAACTGTTTTTT | TRBV27 | - | TRBJ1-4